Sequencing of this T cell receptor (beta chain) was carried out in a study of T cell clonality in common variable immunodeficiency. Study results and caveats: TCRbeta clonality was increased in CVID versus healthy controls. Fewer deletions and N-nucleotide insertions were reportedly seen in common variable immunodeficiency TCR beta sequences.

Sequencing was performed with immunoSEQ multiplex PCR; in TCRdb, only in-frame clones are kept and a portion is missing. Observed in the sample are approximately 42,000 clones, none of them singletons. This clone showed up many times. The antigen is not known. Patients and controls were mostly of Caucasian heritage. Each donor provided 5 to 8 ml of heparinized whole blood. The receptor comes from a person aged 18-69 years in good health. Specimen: peripheral blood mononuclear cells.

Partial CDR3 DNA: TGTGCCATCAGCCTAGCGATTGGCACAGATACG. It translates to CAISLAIGTDT. The entire CDR3 is CAISLAIGTDTQYF. The V and J genes are TRBV10-3 and TRBJ2-3, with TRBD2 as a possible D gene (6 bases). The CDR3 extends 3 residues past the end of the read, so its final part is completed from the germline J gene. Between the trimmed V and J ends, which lost 6 bases and 1 base, there was a span of 11 bases. CDR3 size: 14 residues. Germline CDR1 ENHRY, CDR2 SYGVKD.